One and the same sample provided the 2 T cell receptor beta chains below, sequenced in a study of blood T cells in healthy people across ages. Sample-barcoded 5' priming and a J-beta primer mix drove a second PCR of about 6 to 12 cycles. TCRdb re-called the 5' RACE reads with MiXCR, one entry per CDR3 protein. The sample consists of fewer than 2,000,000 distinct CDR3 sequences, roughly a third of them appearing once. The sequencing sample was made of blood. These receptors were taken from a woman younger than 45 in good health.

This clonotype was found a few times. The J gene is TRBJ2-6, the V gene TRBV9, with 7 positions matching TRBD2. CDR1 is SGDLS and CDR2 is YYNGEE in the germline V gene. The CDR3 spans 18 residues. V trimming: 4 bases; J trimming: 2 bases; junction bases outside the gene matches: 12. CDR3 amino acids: CASSPIPKGGPGANVLTF. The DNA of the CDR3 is TGTGCCAGCAGCCCCATCCCGAAGGGAGGGCCTGGGGCCAACGTCCTGACTTTC.

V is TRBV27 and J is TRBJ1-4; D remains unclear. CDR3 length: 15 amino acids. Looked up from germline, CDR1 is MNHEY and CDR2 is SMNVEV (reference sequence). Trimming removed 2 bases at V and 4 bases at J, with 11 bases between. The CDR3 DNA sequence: TGTGCCAGCAGTTTAAGTGCCAGCCTTAATGAAAAACTGTTTTTT. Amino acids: CASSLSASLNEKLFF. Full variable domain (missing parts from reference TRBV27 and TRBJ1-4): EAQVTQNPRYLITVTGKKLTVTCSQNMNHEYMSWYRQDPGLGLRQIYYSMNVEVTDKGDVPEGYKVSRKEKRNFPLILESPSPNQTSLYFCASSLSASLNEKLFFGSGTQLSVL.